This record looks at one T cell receptor beta chain sequence and its context. Which antigen it targets is not known. One base away there is no much larger clone; base qualities are not given. The sample is drawn from a study of blood T cells in healthy people across ages (dated by TCRdb to the mid-2010s). Regarding the research as a whole: In model experiments, template switching captured about one uniquely barcoded TCR beta cDNA molecule for every two T cells. Age-related changes in TCR beta repertoire diversity were measured in the study by deep sequencing normalized with unique cDNA molecular identifiers. Four age groups were formed from the donors: young (average approximately 15 years), middle-aged (more than 35), aged (roughly 56) and long-lived (approximately 80). To avoid experimental bias, donors of different ages were distributed randomly across sequencing lanes. Two additional independent replicas of 1 million unique cDNA reads from the same blood draw were analyzed for two donors (one aged 18 to 29 and one aged 80 or older). Points the paper makes about the study in general: Total diversity estimates from one million sequenced T cells were considered lower bounds and underestimates. Because profiling used bulk unsorted PBMCs, naive and antigen-experienced compartments could not be compared conclusively. As age increased, observed TCR beta diversity per million T cells dropped in a roughly linear way, and a significant reduction was already evident by age about 36. There was a strong correlation between observed TCR beta diversity and the percentage of naive T cells measured by flow cytometry. Because the CMV infection status of the donors was unknown, age-related changes in expanded clonotypes may potentially have been confounded. Compared with the aged group, more naive CD4+ T cells, fewer expanded clones and increased TCR diversity were shown by the long-lived group, suggesting age selection.

A distance of 9 bases separates the germline ends of V and J, which lose 4 bases and 11 bases respectively. The germline V gene specifies MDHEN as CDR1 and SYDVKM as CDR2. CDR3 length: 11 amino acids, cysteine to phenylalanine. Just CDR3 DNA is preserved here, 33 bases in frame from base 1. Library preparation was by 5' RACE. Data came from an Illumina HiSeq 2500. A second roughly 7 to 12 cycle PCR used a sample-barcoded 5' primer and a J-beta primer mix. A template-switch 5' adaptor carrying 12 random nucleotides introduced a unique molecular identifier onto each TCR beta cDNA molecule. Each sample yielded at least 2.5 million CDR3-containing paired-end reads. First-strand cDNA was synthesized from all RNA with the Mint cDNA synthesis kit, primed by a TRBC-specific oligonucleotide. Following uracil-DNA glycosylase treatment, a first 18-cycle PCR with universal primers M1SS and BC2_uni_R was performed on all cDNA. The original methods were these. Normalization of each sample was performed by random selection of 1 million high-quality reads, each carrying a distinct molecular identifier. Instead of being binned into consensus sequences, reads that shared molecular identifiers were thrown out. MiTCR, set to a Q25 quality threshold and the strictest error-elimination algorithm, was used for CDR3 identification, clonotype clustering and error correction. A nonparametric unseen species model with Euler transformation was used to estimate lower-bound total TCR beta diversity. TCRdb took the public reads, trimmed them with fastp at Q25, ran MiXCR for clone calling and kept in-frame beta chains. Rows merge per CDR3 protein into single entries with the most common DNA and genes. The authors' filters were not applied to this entry. A total of about 1.1 million distinct CDR3 sequences appear in this sample, 35% to 40% of them only once. Less than 15% of the sample is in the top ten clones.

Systemically healthy Caucasian individuals from Russia, over 30 in total and aged about 6 to 95 years, were included as donors. Approximately 9.7 milliliters of peripheral blood were drawn from each donor into EDTA-treated Vacutainer tubes. Ficoll-Paque density-gradient centrifugation was used to isolate PBMCs, with at least 6.5 million per sample. Trizol reagent was used to extract total RNA from PBMCs, with at least 5.5 micrograms per sample. For every donor, an aliquot of PBMCs went through flow cytometry to measure the percentages of naive CD45RAhigh/CD27high T cells. The sample consisted of blood. Recombination linked TRBV28 to TRBJ1-5; the D gene lacks a confident call. The receptor was derived from a young man in good health. The nucleotides read TGTGCCAGCAGTTCCCCCAATGCCCAGCATTTT. This yields the protein CASSSPNAQHF.